One sample yielded the 26 T cell receptor beta chains listed below, sequenced in a study of blood T cell repertoires in COVID-19. Only in-frame clones appear in the TCRdb table, and some are missing; sequencing was by immunoSEQ multiplex PCR. The sample lists fewer than 500,000 clones; 88% were seen once. The sample was PBMCs or T cells enriched from blood (not recorded which). Receptors were obtained from a woman in her 30s with acute COVID-19.

The rearrangement joins TRBV7-6 to TRBJ2-6; TRBD2 aligns across 9 bases. The CDR3 has 18 residues. Germline V gene sequence: CDR1 SGHVS, CDR2 FNYEAQ. V lost 5 bases to trimming and J lost 4 bases; unmatched junction nucleotides: 12. The CDR3, as DNA: TGTGCCAGCAGCCGGGTTGAAGCGGGGGGCCTCGGGGCCAACGTCCTGACTTTC. The encoded protein is CASSRVEAGGLGANVLTF.

This chain connects TRBV30 to TRBJ1-2; maybe TRBD1 (5 bases). Trimming took 3 bases from V and 4 from J, leaving 15 bases between them. Looked up from germline, CDR1 is GTSNPN and CDR2 is SVGIG (reference sequence). This CDR3 comprises 14 residues. Here the CDR3 reads CAWSQSGTAYGYTF. In nucleotides, the CDR3 is TGTGCCTGGAGCCAAAGCGGGACGGCCTATGGCTACACCTTC.

This chain uses TRBV6-5 with TRBJ1-6; D is perhaps TRBD1 (5 bases). This CDR3 has 15 residues. Trimming removed 4 bases at V and 10 bases at J, with 17 bases between. CDR1 MNHEY and CDR2 SVGAGI come from the germline V gene. The CDR3 DNA is TGTGCCAGCAGTTGGGGTCGGGCAGGGATATCACCCCTCCACTTT. Its translation: CASSWGRAGISPLHF.

This clone was observed a few times. CDR3 bases: TGCAGTGCTACTGACAGGGGCGATGGCTACACCTTC. It codes for CSATDRGDGYTF. V and J are TRBV20-1 and TRBJ1-2; 8 bases are a match to TRBD1. Germline loops: CDR1 DFQATT, CDR2 SNEGSKA (reference sequence). The trim removed 4 bases at V and 6 bases at J, leaving 4 bases unmatched. The CDR3 is made up of 12 amino acids.

This chain uses TRBV6-5 with TRBJ1-2; a possible D gene is TRBD1 (6 bases). V lost 7 bases and J 6 bases, leaving 15 bases between the germline ends. The CDR3 length is 13 residues. Germline loops: CDR1 MNHEY, CDR2 SVGAGI. Here the CDR3 DNA reads TGTGCCAGCACCCGACAGGCCAACGATGGCTACACCTTC. Translated, it gives CASTRQANDGYTF.

The chain joins TRBV9 to TRBJ2-3, with D hard to call. Trimming took off 0 bases at V and 0 bases at J, with 11 bases between the two ends. The CDR3 loop spans 16 amino acids. Germline V gene sequence: CDR1 SGDLS, CDR2 YYNGEE. The CDR3 spells CASSVGSAFSTDTQYF. The CDR3 nucleotides read TGTGCCAGCAGCGTAGGATCAGCGTTTAGCACAGATACGCAGTATTTT.

The chain joins TRBV11-2 to TRBJ2-7; TRBD1 is a possible D gene (5 bases). Trimming removed 2 bases at V and 6 bases at J, with 8 bases between. This CDR3 contains 12 residues. CDR1 SGHAT and CDR2 FQNNGV come from the germline V gene. The CDR3 DNA follows: TGTGCCAGCAGCTTAAGGGGTCTCGAGCAGTACTTC. Translated: CASSLRGLEQYF. Drawing the rest from reference TRBV11-2 and TRBJ2-7, the complete variable domain is EAGVAQSPRYKIIEKRQSVAFWCNPISGHATLYWYQQILGQGPKLLIQFQNNGVVDDSQLPKDRFSAERLKGVDSTLKIQPAKLEDSAVYLCASSLRGLEQYFGPGTRLTVT.

V is TRBV3-1 (or the pseudogene TRBV3-2) and J is TRBJ2-3, with unresolved D. Germline CDR1 and CDR2: LGHDT and YNNKEL (reference sequence). The length of the CDR3 is 16 residues. The germline V and J ends were trimmed by 0 bases and 0 bases, with 10 bases remaining between them. The chain's CDR3 is CASSQDRPFSTDTQYF. The CDR3 coding sequence is TGTGCCAGCAGCCAAGACAGGCCCTTTAGCACAGATACGCAGTATTTT.

The chain is built from TRBV15 and TRBJ1-4, with D perhaps TRBD1 (6 bases). The ends were cut back, 0 bases at V and 8 bases at J, with 16 bases in the middle. Germline lookup yields CDR1 LNHNV and CDR2 YYDKDF (reference sequence). The CDR3 runs to 16 residues. CDR3 sequence (DNA): TGTGCCACCAGCAGAGATTCGGGGACACCGCGGGAAAAACTGTTTTTT. It translates to CATSRDSGTPREKLFF.

With respect to this clone: This sample also contains other DNA sequences that code for the same CDR3. V and J are TRBV30 and TRBJ2-7; D is undetermined. V lost 1 base and J 1 base, leaving 8 bases between the germline ends. The CDR3 is 13 residues long. Germline V gene lookup returns CDR1 GTSNPN and CDR2 SVGIG (reference sequence). The CDR3 nucleotides read TGTGCCTGGAGTGCCCAGGTGTCCTACGAGCAGTACTTC. This codes for CAWSAQVSYEQYF.

The rearrangement links TRBV9 to TRBJ2-1; a possible D gene is TRBD2 (6 bases). The CDR3 is 15 residues long. Germline V gene sequence: CDR1 SGDLS, CDR2 YYNGEE. The V end lost 0 bases, the J end lost 6 bases, and 13 bases lay between the germline ends. The CDR3 DNA sequence: TGTGCCAGCAGCGTAGGTGGGGGGTGGATCAATGAGCAGTTCTTC. The encoded protein is CASSVGGGWINEQFF.

About this clone itself: At one boundary the junction diverges from the germline segment, which might be a read error. This chain links TRBV9 with TRBJ2-2; 11 bases fit TRBD1. This CDR3 has 16 residues. Germline V lookup: CDR1 SGDLS, CDR2 YYNGEE. This CDR3 is CASSPRDRGNAGELFF. CDR3 in DNA: TGTGCCAGCAGCCCCAGGGACAGGGGGAACGCCGGGGAGCTGTTTTTT. The whole variable domain, remainder taken from reference TRBV9 and TRBJ2-2, is DSGVTQTPKHLITATGQRVTLRCSPRSGDLSVYWYQQSLDQGLQFLIQYYNGEERAKGNILERFSAQQFPDLHSELNLSSLELGDSALYFCASSPRDRGNAGELFFGEGSRLTVL.

There are a few counts of this clone. The chain employs TRBV6-5 and TRBJ1-3; 7 bases map to TRBD1. Germline-derived CDR1 and CDR2 are MNHEY and SVGAGI. After removal of 5 bases from V and 2 bases from J, the junction contained 3 bases not matched to a gene. This CDR3 is 14 amino acids long. The CDR3 DNA reads TGTGCCAGCAGTCTCGACAGGGCTGGAAACACCATATATTTT. This encodes CASSLDRAGNTIYF.

V and J are TRBV27 and TRBJ2-7; D is possibly TRBD1 (5 bases). There are 14 residues in the CDR3. Trimming removed 2 bases at V and 1 base at J, with 9 bases between. Germline CDR1 MNHEY, CDR2 SMNVEV (reference sequence). CDR3: CASSLSGASYEQYF. In nucleotides, the CDR3 is TGTGCCAGCAGTTTAAGTGGGGCGTCCTACGAGCAGTACTTC.

The table lists this clone with a few counts. This rearrangement joins TRBV5-1 to TRBJ1-6; 7 nucleotides agree with TRBD1. The CDR3 sequence is 18 residues long. CDR1 is SGHRS, CDR2 YFSETQ, per germline. Trimming at V came to 4 bases and at J to 7 bases, leaving 17 bases not matched to a gene. Written as DNA, the CDR3 is TGCGCCAGCAGCGGATCCACGACCGCAGGACAGGCAAATTCACCCCTCCACTTT. It encodes CASSGSTTAGQANSPLHF.

The gene calls are TRBV30 and TRBJ1-4; 7 bases are a match to TRBD1. The CDR3 contains 17 residues. Per germline, CDR1 GTSNPN and CDR2 SVGIG (reference sequence). The V and J ends lost 0 bases and 0 bases, in that order; junction bases with no gene match: 7. CDR3 region: CAWSVRGTAATNEKLFF. The CDR3 bases are TGTGCCTGGAGTGTACGTGGGACAGCCGCAACTAATGAAAAACTGTTTTTT.

The rearrangement uses TRBV12-3 or TRBV12-4 and TRBJ2-3; 7 bases are a match to TRBD2. V shed 7 bases, J shed 4 bases, and the junction held 5 bases outside the gene matches. This CDR3 has 13 amino acids. CDR3 residues: CASKAGSPDTQYF. CDR3 in DNA: TGTGCCAGCAAAGCGGGGTCACCAGATACGCAGTATTTT.

The chain employs TRBV5-1 and TRBJ1-5; D ambiguous. This CDR3 has 15 residues. Germline-derived CDR1 and CDR2 are SGHRS and YFSETQ. Trimming took 0 bases from V and 5 from J, leaving 12 bases between them. CDR3 protein: CASSLGLPGHQPQHF. The CDR3 DNA follows: TGCGCCAGCAGCTTGGGGCTTCCGGGTCATCAGCCCCAGCATTTT.

In nucleotides, the CDR3 is TGTGCCAGCAGTTCGCCCTGGGGGGGCTCCTACGAGCAGTACTTC. Residues: CASSSPWGGSYEQYF. The chain carries TRBV27 and TRBJ2-7; 7 bases agree with TRBD2. The germline CDR1 and CDR2 sequences are MNHEY and SMNVEV (reference sequence). The J segment lost 0 bases and the V segment lost 4 bases, leaving 6 bases of the junction unmatched. This CDR3 has 15 residues.

The V gene is TRBV19, the J gene TRBJ2-7, with a tentative D call TRBD1 (5 bases). The CDR3 spans 15 residues. Germline lookup yields CDR1 LNHDA and CDR2 SQIVND (reference sequence). Trimming left V 4 bases short and J 2 bases short, with 15 bases between. The CDR3 coding sequence is TGTGCCAGTAGTACGACAGCACCGTCGGCCTACGAGCAGTACTTC. Protein product: CASSTTAPSAYEQYF.

The chain carries TRBV5-8 and TRBJ2-1, with a possible D match to TRBD2 (5 bases). The CDR3 has 14 amino acids. Trimming removed 4 bases at V and 8 bases at J, with 16 bases between. CDR1 is SGHTS, CDR2 YDEGEE, per germline. CDR3 DNA: TGTGCCAGCAGCCATTTAAGCTGGGGAGATGAGCAGTTCTTC. It encodes CASSHLSWGDEQFF.

J is TRBJ1-1 and V is TRBV30; the match to TRBD1 covers 7 bases. Trimming removed 0 bases from V and 5 bases from J; junction bases left unmatched: 3. Germline V CDR1 and CDR2: GTSNPN, SVGIG (reference sequence). The CDR3 is 13 amino acids. CDR3 nucleotides: TGTGCCTGGAGTGTATACAGGGGAACTGAAGCTTTCTTT. This codes for CAWSVYRGTEAFF.

The V gene is TRBV14, the J gene TRBJ2-2; 9 bases are shared with TRBD1. J lost 1 base, V lost 0 bases, and 6 bases had no gene match. Germline-derived CDR1 and CDR2 are SGHDN and FVKESK. This CDR3 is 18 amino acids long. Here the CDR3 reads CASSQEVRGQGNTGELFF. DNA for the CDR3: TGTGCCAGCAGCCAAGAGGTTAGGGGACAGGGGAACACCGGGGAGCTGTTTTTT.

This clone was counted between two and nine times. V gene TRBV5-1 combines with J gene TRBJ2-3, with a tentative D call TRBD1 (5 bases). CDR3 length: 11 residues. Germline loops: CDR1 SGHRS, CDR2 YFSETQ. V shed 4 bases and J shed 10 bases, with 10 bases lying between them. The CDR3 DNA follows: TGCGCCAGCAGCAACCAAGGGGCGCAGTATTTT. This sequence encodes CASSNQGAQYF. The full variable domain, with the rest looked up from reference TRBV5-1 and TRBJ2-3, is KAGVTQTPRYLIKTRGQQVTLSCSPISGHRSVSWYQQTPGQGLQFLFEYFSETQRNKGNFPGRFSGRQFSNSRSEMNVSTLELGDSALYLCASSNQGAQYFGPGTRLTVL.

CDR3 residues: CATSDDRVGYGYTF. The CDR3 nucleotides read TGTGCCACCAGTGATGACAGGGTTGGCTATGGCTACACCTTC. The gene calls are TRBV24-1 and TRBJ1-2, with 7 bases identical to TRBD1. Trimming removed 3 bases from V and 4 bases from J; junction bases left unmatched: 4. CDR1 KGHDR and CDR2 SFDVKD come from the germline V gene. This CDR3 spans 14 amino acids.

The chain carries TRBV11-2 and TRBJ2-1; 8 bases align to TRBD2. Trimming at V came to 5 bases and at J to 12 bases, leaving 12 bases not matched to a gene. The CDR3 loop spans 14 amino acids. Germline V CDR1 and CDR2: SGHAT, FQNNGV. The CDR3 nucleotides are TGTGCCAGCAGCCCTGGACTAGCTCACACTCGGCAGTTCTTC. It yields the protein CASSPGLAHTRQFF.